This entry features one TCR beta chain sequence. What it binds is not known. The record originates from a study of cytomegalovirus exposure and HLA in healthy donors. Overall study findings and caveats: In terms of immune exposure information, only CMV serostatus was available.

Primers: 60 Vbeta forward and 13 Jbeta reverse. Profiling relied on immunoSEQ multiplex PCR, and the TCRdb table lists in-frame clones only, not all of them. The sample shows some 130,000 clones, around two thirds of them seen only once. Sequences were obtained from PBMCs. The TCR originated in a woman aged 55-70 years in good health and CMV-seropositive.

DNA for the CDR3: TGTGCCAGCAGTCCACAGGACAGGGTGAATGGCTACACCTTC. It codes for CASSPQDRVNGYTF. The chain couples TRBV25-1 to TRBJ1-2; the match to TRBD1 covers 8 bases. V shed 5 bases and J 6 bases; nucleotides not matched to a gene: 8. The CDR3 spans 14 residues. CDR1 is MGHDK, CDR2 SYGVNS, per germline.